This TCR beta chain originates from a study of patients and donors after allogeneic stem cell transplantation. This clonotype was observed a handful of times. TCRdb redid the calling of the RT-PCR reads with MiXCR, one entry per CDR3 protein. The repertoire holds about 200,000 distinct CDR3 sequences, with about 38% as singletons. CDR3 length equals 14 residues. The germline CDR1 and CDR2 sequences are MGHRA and YSYEKL. V was pared by 1 base and J by 7 bases, with 4 bases of the junction left unmatched. The sequencing input was blood, either unsorted or a sorted T cell fraction (not recorded which). This receptor was taken from a human donor who was either an allogeneic HSCT recipient or a stem cell or donor lymphocyte infusion donor (not recorded which). It is not recorded whose cells these are; they may come from a transplant donor. V is TRBV4-1 and J is TRBJ2-7; 10 nucleotides agree with TRBD1. The chain's CDR3 is CASSQGQGAGEQYF. The CDR3, as DNA: TGCGCCAGCAGCCAAGGACAGGGGGCCGGTGAGCAGTACTTC.